This TCR beta chain was identified during a study of cytomegalovirus exposure and HLA in healthy donors. About the research overall: Per a later analysis, the roughly 700 first-cohort and approximately 120 validation repertoires shared one platform.

Germline-derived CDR1 and CDR2 are SGHVS and FQNEAQ. V lost 0 bases and J lost 2; bases outside the gene matches: 8. CDR3 length: 19 amino acids. For this clone: Its antigen is not known.

Study findings and constraints: It was found in a later analysis that first-cohort TCR clusters tended to co-occur in the 100 to 150 validation repertoires. A few chains linked to CMV were shown in vitro to be specific for CMV antigens.

The donors belonged to the roughly 110-subject validation cohort, separate from the roughly 650-subject first cohort. The assay was immunoSEQ multiplex PCR, and TCRdb's table has in-frame clones only and misses some. This table holds 180,000 or so clones, around 87% found once. Sequenced input: PBMCs. This clonotype was obtained from a woman aged 25 to 39 in good health and CMV-seronegative. The V gene is TRBV7-8, the J gene TRBJ2-7; 15 positions match TRBD2. The CDR3 DNA reads TGTGCCAGCAGCTTAGCGCTCCTTAGGACTAGCGGGGGGGCCTACGAGCAGTACTTC. Translating it yields CASSLALLRTSGGAYEQYF. The whole variable domain, filled in from reference TRBV7-8 and TRBJ2-7, reads GAGVSQSPRYKVAKRGQDVALRCDPISGHVSLFWYQQALGQGPEFLTYFQNEAQLDKSGLPSDRFFAERPEGSVSTLKIQRTQQEDSAVYLCASSLALLRTSGGAYEQYFGPGTRLTVT.